The clone carrying this T cell receptor beta chain has just one count. The antigen remains unidentified. The CDR3 loop spans 14 amino acids. Trimming removed 8 bases from V and 3 bases from J; junction bases left unmatched: 7. Germline lookup yields CDR1 MNHNS and CDR2 SASEGT. The entry originates in a study of T cell clones after liver transplantation. About the study: Samples came pre-transplant, pre-randomization before withdrawal, and post-randomization after withdrawal ended. Study-level findings and limits: Graft donor-reactive T cells possibly entered the graft instead of undergoing deletion.

Generated by immunoSEQ multiplex PCR, the TCRdb table keeps only in-frame clones and is missing some. The table shows about 120,000 clones, with about nine tenths occurring only once. The V and J genes are TRBV6-1 and TRBJ2-3; 8 nucleotides match TRBD2. The sequence was obtained from a human patient who received a liver transplant. Some T cells may be transferred from the graft donor. Here the sequenced sample was CD4+ T cells from blood, taken 12 months after liver transplant. The DNA for the CDR3 is TGTGCCAGCGGCCCTAGCGGGCGAACAGATACGCAGTATTTT. Its translation: CASGPSGRTDTQYF.